Below are 17 T cell receptor beta chains sequenced from a single sample in a study of blood T cell repertoires in COVID-19. Sequenced by immunoSEQ multiplex PCR; TCRdb stores in-frame clones only, minus some. The sample has around 300,000 clones, 85% seen once. Sequencing was done on a sample of peripheral blood. These receptor sequences come from a human donor in a cohort sampled during active COVID-19.

This clone was observed a single time. The chain is built from TRBV4-1 and TRBJ1-6; TRBD1 matches at 9 bases. This CDR3 contains 22 residues. Looked up from germline, CDR1 is MGHRA and CDR2 is YSYEKL. The junction had 18 bases not matched to a gene; V was cut back by 3 bases and J by 0 bases. CDR3 in amino acids: CASSHNRDRVWSRDSYNSPLHF. CDR3 DNA: TGCGCCAGCAGCCATAACCGGGACAGGGTATGGTCCAGGGACTCCTATAATTCACCCCTCCACTTT.

The chain recombines TRBV7-2 with TRBJ1-2; no firm D call. Trimming stripped 6 bases from V and 2 bases from J, with 13 bases between. The CDR3 totals 14 residues. The V gene's germline CDR1 is SGHTA and CDR2 FQGNSA. CDR3 nucleotides: TGTGCCAGCAGACTCAACCTGAACAACTATGGCTACACCTTC. It encodes CASRLNLNNYGYTF.

The chain uses TRBV5-1 and TRBJ1-6, with 7 bases fitting TRBD1. Germline lookup yields CDR1 SGHRS and CDR2 YFSETQ. J gave up 8 bases and V 0 bases, and 2 bases lay outside the gene matches. The CDR3 is 14 amino acids. The CDR3 loop is CASSLEQGYSPLHF. In nucleotides, the CDR3 is TGCGCCAGCAGCTTGGAACAGGGGTATTCACCCCTCCACTTT.

The chain links TRBV21-1 to TRBJ2-2; the D segment call TRBD1 is taken from the table without a DNA check. TRBV21-1 is classified as a pseudogene. This CDR3 comprises 14 residues. The CDR3 region has the DNA TGTGCCAGTTTGGGACAGGGAGGCACCGGGGAGCTGTTTTTT. Translated: CASLGQGGTGELFF.

This clone was counted a single time. This chain joins TRBV21-1 and TRBJ1-4; the tabulated D call, TRBD1, remains unverified against the DNA. TRBV21-1 has pseudogene status. CDR3 size: 14 residues. The CDR3 sequence is CASSSLGPSEKLFF. Here the CDR3 DNA reads TGTGCCAGCAGCAGCCTTGGGCCCTCTGAAAAACTGTTTTTT.

A few counts support this clone. The chain uses TRBV20-1 and TRBJ2-7; D gene unclear. There are 11 residues in the CDR3. Germline V gene lookup returns CDR1 DFQATT and CDR2 SNEGSKA (reference sequence). V shed 4 bases and J shed 3 bases, with 7 bases lying between them. In DNA form, the CDR3 reads TGCAGTGCTAAGGCAGGCTACGAGCAGTACTTC. Amino acids: CSAKAGYEQYF.

This clone came up once. The chain is built from TRBV7-9 and TRBJ2-1; D unresolved. The CDR3 is 11 amino acids. The germline V and J ends were trimmed by 5 bases and 12 bases, with 11 bases remaining between them. CDR1 and CDR2 (germline): SEHNR, FQNEAQ (reference sequence). The CDR3: CASSETAGQFF. For the CDR3, the DNA is TGTGCCAGCAGCGAAACGGCAGGGCAGTTCTTC.

V gene TRBV9 combines with J gene TRBJ1-6; D remains ambiguous. Germline CDR1 is SGDLS and CDR2 is YYNGEE. V lost 6 bases and J lost 9, with 13 bases in between. The CDR3 consists of 13 residues. CDR3 nucleotide sequence: TGTGCCAGCACTTCAGAATCAGGTTCACCCCTCCACTTT. The encoded protein is CASTSESGSPLHF.

V is TRBV19 and J is TRBJ2-4; 7 nucleotides align to TRBD1. Germline values: CDR1 LNHDA, CDR2 SQIVND (reference sequence). The CDR3 extends over 15 amino acids. V shed 7 bases, J shed 0 bases, and the junction held 6 bases outside the gene matches. CDR3: CASMKTGVAKNIQYF. In nucleotides, the CDR3 is TGTGCCAGTATGAAAACAGGGGTAGCCAAAAACATTCAGTACTTC.

CDR3 nucleotides: TGTGCCAGCAGTGAACAATCTGGCAGGGGCTGGTATGGCTACACCTTC. As protein: CASSEQSGRGWYGYTF. This chain joins TRBV6-1 and TRBJ1-2; TRBD1 is a possible D gene (6 bases). V dropped 2 bases and J dropped 5 bases, with 18 bases sitting between them. The CDR3 has 16 amino acids. Germline CDR1 is MNHNS and CDR2 is SASEGT.

In its sample, this clone was seen a few times. This rearrangement joins TRBV7-9 to TRBJ2-7, with TRBD1 identical over 10 bases. CDR3 length: 14 amino acids. V gave up 5 bases and J gave up 2 bases; unmatched junction bases: 3. The V gene's germline CDR1 is SEHNR and CDR2 FQNEAQ (reference sequence). The CDR3 DNA reads TGTGCCAGCAGCCGGGACAGGGGCACCTACGAGCAGTACTTC. This sequence encodes CASSRDRGTYEQYF.

The chain joins TRBV7-3 to TRBJ2-3; 8 nucleotides align to TRBD2. The trim removed 2 bases at V and 5 bases at J, leaving 9 bases unmatched. The length of the CDR3 is 16 residues. The germline V gene encodes CDR1 SGHTA and CDR2 FQGTGA. In DNA form, the CDR3 reads TGTGCCAGCAGCTTAGGATCTACGGGGGGGCTAGATACGCAGTATTTT. Translating it yields CASSLGSTGGLDTQYF.

The CDR3 DNA reads TGTGCCAGCAGTGAACGAGTGGGGGCTGTAACTGAAGCTTTCTTT. Its protein product is CASSERVGAVTEAFF. The chain carries TRBV6-1 and TRBJ1-1, with a tentative D call TRBD1 (6 bases). Germline V gene data show CDR1 as MNHNS and CDR2 as SASEGT. This CDR3 spans 15 amino acids. V was pared by 2 bases and J by 5 bases, with 15 bases between.

The rearrangement joins TRBV5-6 to TRBJ2-1; 8 positions agree with TRBD1. V lost 4 bases and J lost 3; bases outside the gene matches: 6. Looked up from germline, CDR1 is SGHDT and CDR2 is YYEEEE. The CDR3 is 15 residues long. CDR3 sequence (DNA): TGTGCCAGCAGCGCCGACAGGGGCTACTACAATGAGCAGTTCTTC. Amino acids: CASSADRGYYNEQFF.

The gene calls are TRBV3-1 (or the pseudogene TRBV3-2) and TRBJ2-7; 10 bases are shared with TRBD2. This CDR3 spans 16 amino acids. Trimming cost V 2 bases and J 4 bases; bases outside gene matches: 8. Germline loops: CDR1 LGHDT, CDR2 YNNKEL (reference sequence). The CDR3 reads CASSQFLPSGGYEQYF. CDR3 bases: TGTGCCAGCAGCCAATTTTTGCCTAGCGGGGGATACGAGCAGTACTTC.

Remarks on this clone: Other DNA sequences in the same sample also yield this CDR3. The rearrangement uses TRBV27 and TRBJ2-7; D possibly corresponds to TRBD2 (6 bases). The CDR3 runs 14 residues. The V gene's germline CDR1 is MNHEY and CDR2 SMNVEV (reference sequence). Trimming took off 0 bases at V and 2 bases at J, with 8 bases between the two ends. The DNA for the CDR3 is TGTGCCAGCAGTTTATCGCGGGGCCCCTACGAGCAGTACTTC. Protein sequence: CASSLSRGPYEQYF.

The count of this clone is one. The chain combines TRBV24-1 with TRBJ2-7; D gene unclear. V gave up 4 bases and J gave up 10 bases, with 10 bases separating them. From germline, CDR1 is KGHDR and CDR2 SFDVKD. This CDR3 comprises 11 residues. Written as DNA, the CDR3 is TGTGCCACCAGTGAGGAGAATTTCCAGTACTTC. It yields the protein CATSEENFQYF.